Included here is one T cell receptor beta chain sequence, with context. Its target antigen remains unknown. No much larger clone is present one base from it, and per-base qualities are unavailable. The donors were a few dozen Caucasian individuals from Russia, aged roughly 6 to 100 years, who were systemically healthy. Around 9.8 milliliters of peripheral blood were collected from each donor into EDTA-treated Vacutainer tubes. PBMCs were isolated by Ficoll-Paque density-gradient centrifugation, with at least 6 million obtained per sample. Trizol reagent was used to extract total RNA from PBMCs, with at least 6 micrograms per sample. For every donor, an aliquot of PBMCs went through flow cytometry to measure the percentages of naive CD45RAhigh/CD27high T cells. The library relied on 5' RACE. This sample was sequenced with an Illumina HiSeq 2500. A second PCR of about 6 to 11 cycles was run with a J-beta primer mix and a sample-barcoded 5' primer. Each TCR beta cDNA molecule received a unique molecular identifier from a template-switch 5' adaptor carrying 12 random nucleotides. Each sample yielded at least 3 million CDR3-containing paired-end reads. All of the RNA was converted into first-strand cDNA using the Mint cDNA synthesis kit, with a TRBC-specific oligonucleotide serving as the primer. All cDNA was treated with uracil-DNA glycosylase and then went through a first 18-cycle PCR with the universal primers M1SS and BC2_uni_R. From the authors' description of their analysis: For normalization, 1 million high-quality reads were randomly selected from each sample, with every read carrying a distinct molecular identifier. Reads sharing molecular identifiers were discarded rather than binned into consensus sequences. MiTCR, run with a Q25 quality threshold and the strictest error-elimination algorithm, handled CDR3 identification, clonotype clustering and error correction. A nonparametric unseen species model with Euler transformation was used to estimate a lower bound on total TCR beta diversity. TCRdb's own reprocessing of the public reads used fastp at Q25 and MiXCR and kept productive beta chains. Entries that share a CDR3 protein sequence are merged under the most common genes and DNA. The V and J calls follow TCRdb's processing rather than the paper's. Recorded for this sample are under 1,000,000 distinct CDR3 sequences; about 37% of them occurred a single time. The ten largest clones add up to 13% of the sample.

The data belong to a study of blood T cells in healthy people across ages (dated by TCRdb to 2015 to 2017). Study-wide context: Template switching captured roughly one uniquely barcoded TCR beta cDNA molecule per two T cells in model experiments. Age-related changes in TCR beta repertoire diversity were measured in the study by deep sequencing normalized with unique cDNA molecular identifiers. The donors were divided into four age groups: young (average about 15 years), middle-aged (approximately 39), aged (about 56) and long-lived (roughly 88). To avoid experimental bias, donors of different ages were distributed randomly across sequencing lanes. Using the same blood draw, the study looked at two additional independent replicas of 1 million unique cDNA reads for two donors, one aged 18 to 30 and the other aged 80 or older. Study-wide findings and limitations: Compared with the aged group, more naive CD4+ T cells, fewer expanded clones and increased TCR diversity were shown by the long-lived group, suggesting age selection. Conclusive comparison of naive and antigen-experienced compartments was prevented by the profiling of bulk unsorted PBMCs. The CMV infection status of donors was not known, potentially confounding age-related changes in expanded clonotypes. The percentage of naive T cells measured by flow cytometry correlated strongly with observed TCR beta diversity. As age increased, observed TCR beta diversity per million T cells dropped in a roughly linear way, and a significant reduction was already evident by age about 40. Total diversity estimates from one million sequenced T cells were considered lower bounds and underestimates.

Sequences DFQATT (CDR1) and SNEGSKA (CDR2) are obtained from the germline V gene (reference sequence). V gives up 1 base and J gives up 0 bases, and the segment between their germline ends measures 16 bases. CDR3 length: 16 amino acids, cysteine to phenylalanine. Just CDR3 DNA is preserved here, 48 bases in frame from base 1. This receptor was identified in a man between 18 and 35 years old in good health. The sample taken for sequencing was blood. The rearranged segments are TRBV20-1 and TRBJ2-7, with TRBD2 perhaps the D gene, on 7 matching bases. Here the CDR3 is given as CSARGGGGPSSYEQYF. The DNA is as follows: TGCAGTGCTAGAGGGGGAGGGGGGCCGAGCTCCTACGAGCAGTACTTC.